This TCR beta chain came from a study of CD8+CD57+ T cells in acquired aplastic anemia. Genomic DNA constituted the template upon which TCR beta VDJ and CDR3 profiling was performed. TCRdb called the reads again in MiXCR, with one record for every CDR3 protein. Of approximately 170,000 distinct CDR3 sequences listed, approximately 60% are singletons. There are many counts of this clonotype. The TCR sequence derives from a human donor in good health. The specimen sequenced was sorted CD4+, CD8+, or CD8+CD57+ T cells (not recorded which) from PBMCs.

The CDR3 DNA is TGCGCCAGCAGCCAAGAACTGGTCCCCGAGCAGTACTTC. Translated, it gives CASSQELVPEQYF. J is TRBJ2-7 and V is TRBV4-1, with D uncertain. The CDR3 is 13 amino acids. V dropped 0 bases and J dropped 6 bases, with 9 bases sitting between them. Germline values: CDR1 MGHRA, CDR2 YSYEKL.